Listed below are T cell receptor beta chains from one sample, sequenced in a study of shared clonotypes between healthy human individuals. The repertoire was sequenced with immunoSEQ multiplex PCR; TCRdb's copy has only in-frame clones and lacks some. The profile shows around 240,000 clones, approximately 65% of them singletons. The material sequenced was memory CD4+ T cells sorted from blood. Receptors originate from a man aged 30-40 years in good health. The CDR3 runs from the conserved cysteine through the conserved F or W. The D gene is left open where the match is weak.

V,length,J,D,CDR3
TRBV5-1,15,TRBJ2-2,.,CASSLVLQNTGELFF
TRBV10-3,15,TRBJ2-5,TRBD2,CAIKAGLAGKETQYF
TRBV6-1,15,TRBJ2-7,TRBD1,CASSERTGASYEQYF
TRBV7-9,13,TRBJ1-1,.,CASSLEENTEAFF
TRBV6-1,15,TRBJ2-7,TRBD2,CASSALTSAYYEQYF
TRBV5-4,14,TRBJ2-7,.,CASSLGRAENEQYF
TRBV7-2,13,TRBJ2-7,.,CASSSRESYEQYF
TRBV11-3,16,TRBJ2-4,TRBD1,CASSLVRTGTKNIQYF
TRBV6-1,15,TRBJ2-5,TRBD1,CASSGHRGLWETQYF
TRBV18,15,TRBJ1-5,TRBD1,CASSPGQASNQPQHF
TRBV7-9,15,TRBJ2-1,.,CASIHKGTPDNEQFF
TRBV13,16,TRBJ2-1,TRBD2,CASSKSSGRARNEQFF
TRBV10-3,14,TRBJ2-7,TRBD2,CAISRELAEGEQYF
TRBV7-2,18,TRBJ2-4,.,CASSLDGTAAGAKNIQYF
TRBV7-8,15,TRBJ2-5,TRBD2,CASSLRTSRQETQYF
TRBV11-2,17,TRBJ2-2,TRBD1,CASSPISRQGAGGELFF
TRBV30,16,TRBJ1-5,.,CAWSVGVPGLAQPQHF
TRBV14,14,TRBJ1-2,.,CASSTREVNYGYTF
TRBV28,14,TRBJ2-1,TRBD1,CASLDRGTVHEQFF
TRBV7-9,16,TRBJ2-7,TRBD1,CASSSLRGRTTYEQYF
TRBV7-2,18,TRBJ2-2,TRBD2,CASSFNRPQAGGAGELFF
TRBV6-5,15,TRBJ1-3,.,CASSRDRFSGNTIYF
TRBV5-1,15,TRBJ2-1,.,CASSDGSMGHNEQFF
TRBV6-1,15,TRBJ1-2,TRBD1,CASSEAGTVNYGYTF
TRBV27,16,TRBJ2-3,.,CASSLIGAGSTDTQYF
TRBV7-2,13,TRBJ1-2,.,CASSRDGAAGYTF
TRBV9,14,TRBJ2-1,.,CASSVGGNYNEQFF
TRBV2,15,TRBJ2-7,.,CASSARAFGGYEQYF
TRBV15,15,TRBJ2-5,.,CATSRDPRTGETQYF
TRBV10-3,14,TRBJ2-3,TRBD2,CAIRLAGDTDTQYF
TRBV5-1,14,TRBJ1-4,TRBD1,CASSQQGVEEKLFF
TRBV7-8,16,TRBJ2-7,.,CASSHPRRSGGQEQYF
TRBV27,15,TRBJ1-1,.,CASSLSFGGSTEAFF
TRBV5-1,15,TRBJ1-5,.,CASSPQGAVNQPQHF
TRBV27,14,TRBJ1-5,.,CASSLVGQGSPQHF
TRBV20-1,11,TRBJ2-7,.,CSARLVYEQYF
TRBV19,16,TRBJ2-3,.,CASSYLAGFSTDTQYF
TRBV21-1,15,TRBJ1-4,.,CASSNRWGTVEKLFF
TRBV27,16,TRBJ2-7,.,CASSSLDRLQGNEQYF
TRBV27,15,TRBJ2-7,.,CASSYQGNGNSEQYF
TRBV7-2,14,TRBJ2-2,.,CASSYRVGTGELFF
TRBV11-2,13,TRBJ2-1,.,CASSFVSVNEQFF
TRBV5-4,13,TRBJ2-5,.,CASSRDPEETQYF
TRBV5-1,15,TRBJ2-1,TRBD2,CASSLTGTSEAEQFF
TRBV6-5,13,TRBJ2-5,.,CASSYSAGGTQYF
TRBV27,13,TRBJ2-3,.,CASRLGSTDTQYF
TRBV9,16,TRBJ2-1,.,CASSVEQTTGRNEQFF
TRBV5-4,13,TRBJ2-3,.,CASSLSRSDTQYF